This T cell receptor (beta chain) stems from a study of human T cells and chemical hapten exposure. Findings and limits, study-wide: Expanded TCRs grouped into significantly more large CDR3 similarity clusters than controls produced.

TCRdb passed the RACE reads through MiXCR, listing each CDR3 protein once. The data contain 300,000 to 450,000 distinct CDR3 sequences, approximately 5.8% of them singletons. Specified time point: pre-sensitization, week 0. The treatment here: therapeutic diphenylcyclopropenone sensitization with weekly scalp DPC. This CDR3 comprises 13 residues. Germline CDR1 DFQATT, CDR2 SNEGSKA (reference sequence). V was shortened by 3 bases and J by 3 bases, with 8 bases between the two germline ends. There are a few counts of this clonotype. Its antigen remains unknown. The sample here was whole blood, taken in connection with sensitization to the hapten diphenylcyclopropenone (DPC). The chain couples TRBV20-1 to TRBJ2-2; no reliable D call. The sequence came from a woman between 18 and 29 years old with alopecia areata. Some clones in this sample may be carry-over from other donors' samples. CDR3 bases: TGCAGTGCTAGTATACAGTACACCGGGGAGCTGTTTTTT. Encoded protein: CSASIQYTGELFF.